This paragraph covers one T cell receptor (beta chain) sequence. Its target antigen remains unknown. Within one base of it there is no much larger clone, and no base qualities were kept. This specimen belongs to a study of pediatric ulcerative colitis (dated by TCRdb to between 2017 and 2020). Some background on the complete study: Pancolitis was present in fewer than 10 ulcerative colitis patients and left-sided colitis in two, and histology consistent with ulcerative colitis was found in all of these patients. The Pediatric Ulcerative Colitis Activity Index classified a couple of patients as having mild disease, several as having moderate disease and three as having acute severe colitis. Nine newly diagnosed, treatment-naive pediatric ulcerative colitis patients and a few non-IBD control children each provided paired blood and rectal samples. Summary of the overall study and its limitations: Because repertoires were derived from total lymphocyte DNA, patterns in rare subsets such as regulatory T cells may not have been reflected. For technical reasons, blood samples from two patients gave substantially fewer templates, and these samples were excluded from the blood-rectal overlap analysis. A couple of rectal CDR3 clonotypes turned up in every ulcerative colitis patient but in none of the controls. The healthy control group was small, consisting of only a handful of individuals. Compared with controls, ulcerative colitis patients showed significantly higher autologous blood-rectal clonal overlap, a finding that suggests increased T cell trafficking to inflamed tissue. Rectal repertoire features separated controls, mild-moderate and acute severe colitis patients; acute severe colitis showed reduced rectal diversity due to clonal expansions.

Through the immunoSEQ TRB Survey service, multiplex V and J primers were used to amplify rearranged CDR3 beta regions from genomic DNA. Survey-level sequencing depth of up to 500,000 reads per sample was used to keep depth equal across samples. The libraries were purified, combined into pools and sequenced with Illumina technology. The authors' pipeline ran thus. immunoSEQ online tools were used for productive clonality, sample overlap, pairwise scatters, CDR3 beta length, V/D/J gene usage and productiveness. Alongside Shannon and Simpson indices, calculated diversity was computed as the number of unique rearrangements divided by total templates, multiplied by 100. Principal component analysis used the R prcomp function and ggbiplot package on Z-score normalized data. Morisita's index was used to measure clonal overlap between blood and rectum within each subject. This is the immuneACCESS table as TCRdb keeps it, with only in-frame sequences that have V and J called. A part of the clones is gone; compared with another copy, unresolved V genes explain less than half, and the rest is unexplained. That table furnishes V, J and clone size, whereas the DNA furnished D and trimming. The sample table records 60,000 or so clones; around four fifths of these occur just once. The ten largest clones represent under 6.5% of the sample.

Before the diagnostic colonoscopy, none of the ulcerative colitis patients had been given any immunosuppressive medication. Blood was sampled at the time of the colonoscopy. The Wizard kit (Promega) was used to extract genomic DNA from both blood and intestinal samples. The CDR3 covers 16 residues, taking in both the cysteine and the phenylalanine. Only the CDR3 region is kept as DNA, spanning 48 bases read in frame from base 1. According to the germline V gene, CDR1 reads SGHRS and CDR2 reads YFSETQ. Cut back by 3 bases and 5 bases, the V and J ends lie 17 bases apart. The sequence links TRBV5-1 to TRBJ1-4, with the D gene not clear enough to name. The source is a boy younger than 18 with moderate ulcerative colitis. Sequencing input: blood. The DNA sequence is given as TGCGCCAGCAGCTCTGGGTGGACCGCCAACAATGAAAAACTGTTTTTT. It specifies CASSSGWTANNEKLFF.